This T cell receptor (beta chain) was captured by sequencing in a study of long-term antiretroviral therapy in people with HIV. Study-wide results and limits: Controls had broader CDR3 length ranges than HIV repertoires did. Pre-ART clonal expansions dominated every time point's repertoire. Nothing was known about ART adherence, viral resistance or changes in therapy.

Notes on this clone: Its antigen is still unknown.

V was pared by 1 base and J by 4 bases, with 11 bases between. The germline CDR1 and CDR2 sequences are MDHEN and SYDVKM. The CDR3 contains 14 residues. Treatment of all HIV participants took place in the United States. Version v3.0 of the immunoSEQ assay was performed at survey level. This table comes from immunoSEQ multiplex PCR, and its TCRdb copy is limited to in-frame clones, with some not included. The repertoire holds some 18,000 clones, with about four fifths as singletons. The sequence was collected from a man aged 18 to 30 with HIV. The rearrangement links TRBV28 to TRBJ2-7, with D perhaps matching TRBD1 (6 bases). The specimen comprised unsorted PBMCs, sampled at the start of antiretroviral therapy, before treatment. This CDR3 is CASSLYGRGYEQYF. DNA of the CDR3: TGTGCCAGCAGTTTATACGGCAGGGGATACGAGCAGTACTTC.